These T cell receptor beta chains were read from a single sample in a study of persistence of HIV-infected CD4 T cells. Profiling relied on immunoSEQ multiplex PCR, and the TCRdb table lists in-frame clones only, not all of them. The sample has more than 35,000 clones, 65% to 85% seen once. These receptors' targets are unknown. The sequencing here drew on CD4+ T cells sorted from PBMCs after approximately 19-hour stimulation, taken from a patient who received antiretroviral therapy. The origin of the receptors is an adult man with HIV who was CMV-seropositive. Each CDR3 is given with its conserved first and last residue. Each record gives: CDR3 length, D gene, J gene, clone size, V gene, CDR3 DNA, CDR3 protein. The D gene is left open where the match is weak. Clone sizes are given selectively: once, few, many, or a class where the clone is expanded.

14,TRBD1,TRBJ2-7,NA,TRBV28,TGTGCCAGCAGTTTATCAGGGGGCTCCTACGAGCAGTACTTC,CASSLSGGSYEQYF
13,NA,TRBJ2-2,NA,TRBV29-1,TGCAGCGTTTCTTACATGGGGACCGGGGAGCTGTTTTTT,CSVSYMGTGELFF
13,TRBD1,TRBJ1-6,NA,TRBV29-1,TGCAGCGTTGGGCAGGGGGTGGGCTCACCCCTCCACTTT,CSVGQGVGSPLHF
14,NA,TRBJ2-4,NA,TRBV10-2,TGCGCCAGCAGTGAAGGCCAGGGTGTTAACATTCAGTACTTC,CASSEGQGVNIQYF
12,NA,TRBJ1-1,NA,TRBV2,TGTGCCAGCAGGGACCCGAACACTGAAGCTTTCTTT,CASRDPNTEAFF
15,TRBD2,TRBJ2-7,NA,TRBV5-1,TGCGCCAGCAGCACCGGGACTAGCGGTGCCTACGAGCAGTACTTC,CASSTGTSGAYEQYF
15,NA,TRBJ1-5,NA,TRBV7-2,TGTGCCAGCAGCTTAGCGGGGACTCAAAATCAGCCCCAGCATTTT,CASSLAGTQNQPQHF
11,NA,TRBJ2-1,once,TRBV29-1,TGCAGCGTTGAAAACACAGGCGAGCAGTTCTTC,CSVENTGEQFF
17,TRBD2,TRBJ2-7,NA,TRBV5-5,TGTGCCAGCAGCTTGTTAGGTAGCGGGGTCCTCTCCTACGAGCAGTACTTC,CASSLLGSGVLSYEQYF
17,NA,TRBJ2-6,NA,TRBV5-6,TGTGCCAGCAGTACGGCGGTCCAAACAGCTGGGGCCAACGTCCTGACTTTC,CASSTAVQTAGANVLTF
12,NA,TRBJ1-6,NA,TRBV6-5,TGTGCCAGCAGGTATAGGGGTGGACCCCTCCACTTT,CASRYRGGPLHF